These 21 T cell receptor beta chains were sequenced from one sample in a study of T cell repertoires in cytomegalovirus infection. Each CDR3 protein gets one entry after TCRdb re-called the reads with MiXCR. This table holds a few hundred thousand distinct CDR3 sequences, 42% found once. For these TCRs, the target antigens are not known. The material was cultured PBMCs, obtained from culture after CMV antigen stimulation. The origin of the receptors is a human donor in good health (CMV status not recorded). Some clones in this sample may be carry-over from other donors' samples.

This clonotype was counted only a few times. The chain recombines TRBV7-2 with TRBJ2-5, with D perhaps TRBD1 (7 bases). This CDR3 is built from 15 residues. V was shortened by 0 bases and J by 3 bases, with 11 bases between the two germline ends. CDR1 and CDR2 from the germline V gene are SGHTA and FQGNSA. The CDR3 loop reads CASSLARDREETQYF. CDR3 coding DNA: TGTGCCAGCAGCTTAGCGCGGGACAGAGAAGAGACCCAGTACTTC.

This chain links TRBV12-3 or TRBV12-4 with TRBJ2-1; the D is unclear. This CDR3 is built from 13 residues. With 5 bases removed from V and 8 bases from J, the gap between germline ends came to 13 bases. CDR3 sequence (DNA): TGTGCCAGCAGTCCGACATCCACACATGAGCAGTTCTTC. This translates into CASSPTSTHEQFF.

This chain links TRBV6-2 or TRBV6-3 with TRBJ2-2; D may match TRBD1 or TRBD2 (5 bases each). V was shortened by 2 bases and J by 3 bases, with 19 bases between the two germline ends. Per germline, CDR1 MNHEY and CDR2 SVGEGT. The CDR3 consists of 18 residues. The CDR3 nucleotides are TGTGCCAGCAGTTACGAGCCCCCCGGGGCCCTCGACACCGGGGAGCTGTTTTTT. Protein product: CASSYEPPGALDTGELFF.

This clonotype was seen repeatedly, ten times or more. The chain employs TRBV7-8 and TRBJ1-6, with 10 bases matching TRBD1. V lost 6 bases to trimming and J lost 11 bases; unmatched junction nucleotides: 13. The CDR3 length is 16 residues. Germline lookup yields CDR1 SGHVS and CDR2 FQNEAQ. The CDR3 region is CASSRGQGVSSAPLHF. Written as DNA, the CDR3 is TGTGCCAGCAGTCGCGGACAGGGGGTATCGAGTGCACCCCTCCACTTT. Complete variable domain (other parts from reference TRBV7-8 and TRBJ1-6): GAGVSQSPRYKVAKRGQDVALRCDPISGHVSLFWYQQALGQGPEFLTYFQNEAQLDKSGLPSDRFFAERPEGSVSTLKIQRTQQEDSAVYLCASSRGQGVSSAPLHFGNGTRLTVT.

The V call is TRBV12-3 or TRBV12-4, the J call TRBJ2-3; 7 bases are shared with TRBD2. J gave up 6 bases and V 8 bases, and 8 bases lay outside the gene matches. This CDR3 comprises 13 residues. The CDR3 DNA sequence: TGTGCCAGCGGCGGCGGGGGTGCGGATACGCAGTATTTT. Its protein product is CASGGGGADTQYF.

This chain joins TRBV11-3 and TRBJ2-1; 8 nucleotides line up with TRBD1. Germline lookup yields CDR1 SGHNT and CDR2 YENEEA. This CDR3 comprises 15 residues. The trim removed 3 bases at V and 11 bases at J, leaving 12 bases unmatched. The CDR3 nucleotides are TGTGCCAGCAGCTTCGGGGGACAGGACTACCTCAAGCAGTTCTTC. Translation: CASSFGGQDYLKQFF.

A few counts support this clonotype. The chain links TRBV19 to TRBJ1-6; D is unresolved. CDR1 is LNHDA and CDR2 is SQIVND in the germline V gene (reference sequence). V lost 3 bases to trimming and J lost 0 bases, with 6 bases between them. The CDR3 sequence is 15 residues long. As DNA, the CDR3 is TGTGCCAGTAGTATCAGGAGCTCCTATAATTCACCCCTCCACTTT. Amino acids: CASSIRSSYNSPLHF.

The chain is built from TRBV28 and TRBJ1-1; D may be TRBD1 (6 bases). This CDR3 contains 11 residues. V shed 8 bases and J shed 10 bases, with 14 bases lying between them. CDR1 and CDR2 from the germline V gene are MDHEN and SYDVKM. The CDR3 DNA follows: TGTGCCAGCGGACAGTGGAATAGAGCTTTCTTT. It translates to CASGQWNRAFF.

Only a few counts were recorded for this clonotype. The chain carries TRBV7-6 and TRBJ2-2, with a tentative D call TRBD2 (5 bases). Germline-derived CDR1 and CDR2 are SGHVS and FNYEAQ. The CDR3 consists of 18 residues. V was pared by 5 bases and J by 0 bases, with 19 bases between. The DNA of the CDR3 is TGTGCCAGCAGCCGCCGAGGCCTTGGTAGCGCGAACACCGGGGAGCTGTTTTTT. Translation: CASSRRGLGSANTGELFF.

The chain carries TRBV6-5 and TRBJ2-7; TRBD2 might be the D (6 bases). V lost 0 bases and J 3 bases, leaving 12 bases between the germline ends. The V gene's germline CDR1 is MNHEY and CDR2 SVGAGI. This CDR3 contains 15 residues. CDR3 bases: TGTGCCAGCAGTTACTCAGGCGGGGTCGGCTACGAGCAGTACTTC. This sequence encodes CASSYSGGVGYEQYF.

The gene calls are TRBV7-9 and TRBJ1-1, with D tentatively TRBD1 (6 bases). V shed 2 bases and J shed 11 bases, with 12 bases lying between them. The CDR3 spans 12 residues. Germline values: CDR1 SEHNR, CDR2 FQNEAQ (reference sequence). The DNA of the CDR3 is TGTGCCAGCAGCTTAAAGGCAGGGGACGCTTTCTTT. This sequence encodes CASSLKAGDAFF.

This chain joins TRBV5-5 and TRBJ2-3; 7 bases line up with TRBD2. V was clipped by 3 bases and J by 2 bases; unmatched bases: 6. CDR1 is SGHKS, CDR2 YYEKEE, per germline (reference sequence). This CDR3 is 15 amino acids long. The CDR3 DNA reads TGTGCCAGCAGCTCCCTAGCGGCCATCACAGATACGCAGTATTTT. This encodes CASSSLAAITDTQYF. Variable domain in full (rest from reference TRBV5-5 and TRBJ2-3): DAGVTQSPTHLIKTRGQQVTLRCSPISGHKSVSWYQQVLGQGPQFIFQYYEKEERGRGNFPDRFSARQFPNYSSELNVNALLLGDSALYLCASSSLAAITDTQYFGPGTRLTVL.

The rearrangement links TRBV7-2 to TRBJ1-2; D gene unclear. The CDR3 runs 12 residues. V was cut by 1 base and J by 7 bases, with 7 bases left in between. CDR1 SGHTA and CDR2 FQGNSA come from the germline V gene. The CDR3 loop reads CASSLVGFGYTF. CDR3 bases: TGTGCCAGCAGCTTAGTGGGTTTTGGCTACACCTTC.

The table lists this clonotype with many counts. The V and J genes are TRBV7-2 and TRBJ2-1; D gene ambiguous. The V end was cut by 2 bases, the J end by 7 bases, with 15 bases between. The CDR3 covers 15 residues. Germline CDR1 is SGHTA and CDR2 is FQGNSA. CDR3 sequence reads: CASSLSGSPYNEQFF. For the CDR3, the DNA is TGTGCCAGCAGCTTATCAGGCAGCCCTTATAATGAGCAGTTCTTC. Based on the CDR3 plus reference TRBV7-2 and TRBJ2-1, the full variable domain is GAGVSQSPSNKVTEKGKDVELRCDPISGHTALYWYRQSLGQGLEFLIYFQGNSAPDKSGLPSDRFSAERTGGSVSTLTIQRTQQEDSAVYLCASSLSGSPYNEQFFGPGTRLTVL.

This clonotype was counted a few times. This chain joins TRBV6-5 and TRBJ2-1; 8 nucleotides agree with TRBD2. The CDR3 runs to 18 residues. Germline CDR1 is MNHEY and CDR2 is SVGAGI. V was pared by 0 bases and J by 2 bases, with 9 bases of the junction left unmatched. CDR3 sequence: CASSYSNPQGLAYNEQFF. CDR3 DNA: TGTGCCAGCAGTTACTCCAATCCGCAGGGACTAGCCTACAATGAGCAGTTCTTC.

This clonotype was recorded a few times. The J gene is TRBJ2-3, the V gene TRBV7-9; TRBD2 matches 11 bases. CDR3 length equals 16 residues. The V and J ends lost 5 bases and 9 bases, in that order; junction bases with no gene match: 13. Germline loops: CDR1 SEHNR, CDR2 FQNEAQ (reference sequence). The CDR3 reads CASSPGLAGGPTTQYF. Written as DNA, the CDR3 is TGTGCCAGCAGCCCCGGGCTAGCGGGGGGCCCCACGACGCAGTATTTT.

This chain connects TRBV7-2 to TRBJ1-1; TRBD1 matches at 7 bases. The CDR3 is 13 amino acids. Trimming at V came to 5 bases and at J to 11 bases, leaving 11 bases not matched to a gene. CDR1 and CDR2 from the germline V gene are SGHTA and FQGNSA. Here the CDR3 DNA reads TGTGCCAGCAGCCCGAGAGGGGGCCGGGACGCTTTCTTT. It yields the protein CASSPRGGRDAFF.

This clonotype was observed a few times. J is TRBJ2-1 and V is TRBV27, with 9 bases identical to TRBD2. Germline V gene lookup returns CDR1 MNHEY and CDR2 SMNVEV (reference sequence). CDR3 length equals 15 residues. With 4 bases clipped from V and 7 bases from J, the junction kept 8 bases outside the gene matches. CDR3 DNA: TGTGCCAGCAGTTGGGCGCGGGGGGGCCAGAATGAGCAGTTCTTC. The encoded protein is CASSWARGGQNEQFF.

This clonotype was recorded a few times. The chain has TRBV7-6 and TRBJ1-1; no clear D. The germline CDR1 and CDR2 sequences are SGHVS and FNYEAQ. Between the trimmed V and J ends, which lost 7 bases and 0 bases, there was a span of 18 bases. This CDR3 spans 16 amino acids. CDR3 region: CASTAVGALMNTEAFF. CDR3 nucleotides: TGTGCCAGCACCGCCGTTGGAGCGTTGATGAACACTGAAGCTTTCTTT.

This clonotype was recorded only once. Since no conserved phenylalanine or tryptophan closes the CDR3, a read error is the likely cause. The V call is TRBV7-2, the J call TRBJ2-7; the match to TRBD2 covers 9 bases. The CDR3 extends over 18 amino acids. CDR1 SGHTA and CDR2 FQGNSA come from the germline V gene. V was clipped by 7 bases and J by 6 bases; unmatched bases: 22. This CDR3 is CASTLRPDPSGRRGEQYL. The CDR3 nucleotides read TGTGCCAGCACCCTTAGGCCCGATCCGAGCGGGAGGAGGGGCGAGCAGTACCTC.

The gene calls are TRBV27 and TRBJ2-1, with TRBD2 as a possible D gene (6 bases). Germline values: CDR1 MNHEY, CDR2 SMNVEV (reference sequence). The CDR3 is made up of 15 amino acids. The V end lost 1 base, the J end lost 7 bases, and 14 bases lay between the germline ends. CDR3 residues: CASSLYPSTRNEQFF. For the CDR3, the DNA is TGTGCCAGCAGTTTATACCCTTCGACTAGGAATGAGCAGTTCTTC.